This T cell receptor beta chain originates from a study of graft-versus-host responses after intestinal transplantation. As for the study in general: Each recipient received a multivisceral, liver-intestinal, or isolated intestinal graft. Tacrolimus plus steroids were given to all recipients for two to three years, preceded by anti-thymocyte globulin induction. Points from the study as a whole: Some GvH clones appeared in ileal mucosa or blood before recipient bone marrow. Individuals who had graft-donor T cell macrochimerism had allografts that showed high graft-versus-host to host-versus-graft clonal ratios.

For this clone: Its antigen remains unknown.

Sequencing used immunoSEQ multiplex PCR; TCRdb keeps in-frame clones, though not all of them. Among approximately 68,000 clones listed, around 89% were seen once. The CDR3 is made up of 17 amino acids. The germline V gene has CDR1 SGDLS and CDR2 YYNGEE. V was clipped by 0 bases and J by 2 bases; unmatched bases: 10. The V and J genes are TRBV9 and TRBJ1-2, with 7 nucleotides matching TRBD1. The TCR comes from a human donor who was the organ donor for an intestinal transplant. The sample was unstimulated CD8+ T cells sorted from spleen or lymph node cells, taken before transplant. CDR3 sequence: CASSVVNRGPNNYGYTF. DNA for the CDR3: TGTGCCAGCAGCGTAGTCAACAGGGGCCCGAACAACTATGGCTACACCTTC.